This entry lists 8 T cell receptor beta chains sequenced from one sample in a study of tumor-infiltrating lymphocytes in primary liver carcinoma. Unsorted whole blood yielded the blood RNA, and germline DNA was also extracted. TCR beta cDNA was reverse-transcribed from around 0.55 ug of total RNA. The reaction used a constant-region primer and ProtoScript II reverse transcriptase. Generation of the TCR beta libraries relied on three nested multiplex PCR rounds using slightly modified ARM-PCR. A C-beta reverse primer was combined with TRBV1-TRBV30 forward primers in the first two PCR rounds, and each round had roughly 11 cycles. TCRdb reprocessed the multiplex PCR reads via MiXCR and lists one record per CDR3 protein. The data contain more than 150,000 distinct CDR3 sequences, roughly three fifths of them singletons. Sequenced material: peripheral blood. The receptors here all came from a man aged 35 to 55 with primary liver carcinoma and hepatitis B virus infection.

Concerning this clonotype itself: A much bigger clone sits one base away, suggesting this may be a read error. Because the CDR3 is missing its conserved closing phenylalanine or tryptophan, this is likely a read error. The rearrangement uses TRBV29-1 and TRBJ2-5, with D possibly matching TRBD2 (6 bases). The V gene lost 3 bases and the J gene lost 5 bases, with 16 bases spanning the gap. This CDR3 is 14 amino acids long. CDR1 and CDR2 (germline): SQVTM, ANQGSEA. The CDR3 DNA follows: TGCAGCGTTGATCGGGACTCCTGGGTGGAGACCCAGTACTTA. Its protein product is CSVDRDSWVETQYL.

To note about this clonotype: One end of the junction is discordant with germline, which a read error may explain. The rearrangement uses TRBV9 and TRBJ2-1; TRBD2 might be the D (6 bases). The CDR3 loop spans 16 amino acids. CDR1 SGDLS and CDR2 YYNGEE come from the germline V gene. The CDR3 DNA is TGTGCCAGCAGCGAGGAGGGGACCTCTTCCTACGATGAGCAGTTCTTC. Translated, it gives CASSEEGTSSYDEQFF.

This clonotype was picked up a small number of times. A read error is possible here, since a much larger clone lies one base away. The rearrangement joins TRBV11-2 to TRBJ2-5; 10 bases line up with TRBD2. The CDR3 contains 15 residues. Germline V gene sequence: CDR1 SGHAT, CDR2 FQNNGV. The CDR3 bases are TGTGTCAGCAGCTTTAGCGGGAGGAGCCAAGAGACCCAGTACTTC. This codes for CVSSFSGRSQETQYF.

The table lists this clonotype with a few counts. This sequence joins TRBV12-3 or TRBV12-4 and TRBJ1-6; D gene unclear. The CDR3 loop spans 11 amino acids. Trimming shortened V by 5 bases and J by 6 bases, and 2 bases separated the two germline ends. This chain's CDR3 is CASSLNSPLHF. The DNA for the CDR3 is TGTGCCAGCAGTCTTAATTCACCCCTCCACTTT.

Concerning this clonotype: The junction does not match germline at one end; this may be a read error. This chain connects TRBV12-3 or TRBV12-4 to TRBJ1-1, with D unclear. The CDR3 consists of 12 residues. The CDR3 region is CASSSPNTETFF. CDR3 DNA: TGTGCCAGCAGTTCGCCGAACACTGAAACTTTCTTT.

The chain carries TRBV29-1 and TRBJ2-7; TRBD1 matches 7 bases. The CDR3 covers 12 residues. The J segment lost 3 bases and the V segment lost 6 bases, leaving 5 bases of the junction unmatched. Germline V gene lookup returns CDR1 SQVTM and CDR2 ANQGSEA. CDR3 region: CSVGDSHYEQYF. The CDR3 nucleotides are TGCAGCGTGGGGGACAGCCACTACGAGCAGTACTTC.

Comments on this clonotype: This is likely a read error, given that the CDR3 carries no conserved phenylalanine or tryptophan at its end. The chain links TRBV12-3 or TRBV12-4 to TRBJ2-2, with no clear D. V was shortened by 6 bases and J by 4 bases, with 12 bases between the two germline ends. This CDR3 has 14 residues. CDR3 DNA sequence: TGTGCCAGCAGGGCTTCACAGATCACCGGGGAGCTGTTTTTA. It specifies CASRASQITGELFL.

This clonotype was seen many times. The genes are TRBV4-2 and TRBJ2-3, with D possibly being TRBD1 (6 bases). CDR1 and CDR2 (germline): LGHNA, YNFKEQ. The V end was cut by 0 bases, the J end by 4 bases, with 14 bases between. The CDR3 sequence is 16 residues long. CDR3: CASSQDKGQGSDTQYF. As DNA, the CDR3 is TGTGCCAGCAGCCAAGATAAGGGGCAGGGGTCAGATACGCAGTATTTT.